The entry that follows covers one TCR beta chain sequence. It has no known antigen specificity. No base qualities exist here, and no much larger clone lies one base off it. The data are from a study of cytomegalovirus exposure and HLA in healthy donors (dated by TCRdb to about 2017). Regarding the complete study: An earlier analysis of under 600 of the donors reported about 290 Gb of sequence data and around 110 million unique TCR beta sequences from roughly 200 million T cells. Using immunosequencing, the study profiled T cell repertoires from approximately 700 subjects and related those repertoires to cytomegalovirus serostatus. A later analysis re-analyzed previously published TCR beta repertoires from roughly 600 donors and added high-resolution HLA genotyping to study TCR occurrence patterns. Class I and class II HLA loci were covered by the typing at four-digit resolution. All discovery cohort repertoires had been generated using a single sequencing platform. Among the roughly 400 genotyped donors, approximately 81% belonged to the genetic ancestry cluster associated with self-reported Caucasian donors. Genome-wide SNP genotypes for about 60% of the roughly 670 donors were used in a later genetic analysis, which treated that subset as a discovery cohort. Alongside the repertoire data, information on donor age, sex, ethnicity and CMV serostatus was compiled. The study aimed to test whether signatures of past pathogen exposure could be identified by cataloging public T cell receptors. Rather than drawing on any new phenotypic data, the later analysis identified candidate immune exposures from TCR beta sequences and the way those sequences occurred across donors. The study combined high-throughput TCR immunosequencing, statistical association of individual TCRs with disease status, and machine learning to predict cytomegalovirus infection status. Because of strong linkage in the cohort, roughly five DR-DQ haplotypes were treated as single units for association and clustering. A separate validation cohort of roughly 130 different subjects was used in addition to the approximately 640-subject first cohort. An early release covering roughly 600 HLA-typed donors comprised around 300 gigabases of sequencing data and 65 million to 100 million unique TCR sequences. An earlier analysis of roughly 580 of the donors used high-throughput TCR beta sequencing to judge whether each TCR beta V gene segment behaved as functional or pseudogenic. Typing coverage varied by locus: roughly 629-640 donors for A, B, C, DRB1 and DQB1; approximately 500 for DQA1; about 600 for DPA1; 400 to 480 for DPB1. On average, roughly 250,000 unique TCR beta nucleotide sequences were sequenced per donor among about 400 genotyped donors of the cohort, with roughly 19% of those sequences being non-productive.

Libraries were made using the immunoSEQ multiplex PCR assay. A mixture of 60 forward primers for TCR Vbeta segments and 13 reverse primers for TCR Jbeta segments was used in the multiplex PCR. The CDR3 region of rearranged TCR beta genes was amplified from genomic DNA by a multiplex PCR assay. On the Illumina HiSeq System, the amplified TCR beta libraries were sequenced as 87-base-pair reads. The paper's processing steps were these. A later analysis counted approximately 84 million unique TCR beta chains across the 690 or so repertoires, and 10 million to 12 million of these chains were shared by at least two donors. Raw reads were error-corrected and collapsed into unique sequences by a nearest-neighbor algorithm in which closely related sequences were merged to remove PCR and sequencing errors. Alignment of CDR3 sequences to IMGT reference sequences was used to assign V, D and J gene segments. For a sequence to be retained, a match of at least six nucleotides was required to both a V gene segment and a J gene segment. Rearrangements were classified as productive when the CDR3 lacked stop codons and remained in frame with V and J, and all other rearrangements were classified as non-productive. Following IMGT convention, CDR3 was defined as the stretch from the second conserved V-encoded cysteine to the conserved J-encoded phenylalanine. In an earlier analysis of more than 550 of the donors, sequences lacking an unambiguous match to a single V gene segment were excluded. In an earlier analysis of roughly 500 of the donors, V segments were called functional above 56.7% productive rearrangements and were called segregating when the between-donor standard deviation exceeded 5%. A statistical classification framework was built for diagnosing cytomegalovirus status from the catalog of TCR beta chain sequences. V and J gene assignment, in a later analysis, came from comparing TCR nucleotide sequences with IMGT/GENE-DB human TR gene sequences. In a later analysis, CDR3 sequences and most-parsimonious VDJ recombination scenarios were assigned using the TCRdist pipeline. In a later analysis, every TCR beta chain was defined by the combination of its CDR3 amino acid sequence and its V-gene family, and reads without a unique V-gene family were dropped. As a way to deal with suspected cross-contamination and a sequencing artifact, a later analysis dropped approximately 570 nucleotide sequences that were highly shared and had low generation probability. In a later analysis, a clonal expansion index for each public chain was calculated from normalized within-repertoire ranks of inferred template counts. Generation probabilities in a later analysis came from a VDJ recombination model fitted to out-of-frame rearrangements, and those results were checked against IGoR. In a later analysis, TCR-TCR, TCR-HLA and TCR-CMV co-occurrence was scored with hypergeometric tests, and a repertoire-size bias correction was applied to TCR pairs. A later analysis estimated false discovery rates by permuting HLA or CMV assignments 20 times. In a later analysis, co-occurring TCRs were grouped with DBSCAN, and TCRdist sequence similarity was added when clustering was performed within HLA-allele-positive subsets. For co-occurrence clustering, repertoires with fewer than 30,000 or more than 120,000 public chains were excluded, along with five repertoires with anomalous nucleotide sharing. What TCRdb holds here is the immuneACCESS table cut down to in-frame rearrangements. Part of the clones is not present; checked against another copy, under half of the missing clones reflect an unresolved V gene, and the others are unexplained. V and J calls and clone size follow that table, whereas D and trimming were derived from the DNA. The sample yields 150,000 to 200,000 clones; roughly 79% were counted once. Around 1% of the sample rests with the top ten.

In total, 500 to 700 healthy bone marrow donors made up the cohort. All cohort members were sampled while nominally healthy, although unrecorded immune exposures were likely present. The donor tested CMV seropositive and was one of the 289 seropositive cohort members. Every donor gave a peripheral blood sample, and the peripheral blood mononuclear cells from that sample were used for TCR beta sequencing. The Qiagen DNeasy Blood Extraction Kit was used to extract genomic DNA from the blood cell samples. Study-level results and caveats: A later analysis associated 15,000 or so TCR beta sequences with specific HLA alleles at a false discovery rate of 0.05. V-gene and J-gene trimming of TCR beta chains was associated with a missense DCLRE1C variant in a later genetic analysis, and the association was replicated in an independent cohort. A later genetic analysis reported fewer N-insertions in productive TCRs among donors in an Asian-associated ancestry cluster than the roughly 700-donor mean. Because counts were too low, seventeen rarely observed V segments, including chromosome 9 orphons, were excluded from the earlier analysis of 587 of the donors. In vitro tests confirmed that a few of the cytomegalovirus-associated TCR beta chains recognize cytomegalovirus antigens. Only TCR beta chains were sequenced in this cohort, and the absence of alpha or paired-chain data limited detectable features. Several of the top co-occurrence clusters appeared to be linked to parvovirus B19, influenza, CMV and Epstein-Barr virus, according to a later analysis. Cytomegalovirus status was reported to be diagnosed by the classifier with high specificity and sensitivity in both the original and validation cohorts. In an earlier analysis of 587 of the donors, most TCR beta V segments appeared in productive rearrangements about 87% or about 30% of the time, broadly matching IMGT annotations. A later analysis found that most CMV-associated TCR beta chains appeared HLA-restricted, with HLA associations seemingly driven largely by CMV exposure. Correlated functional status among segregating V segments might be attributable to linkage disequilibrium, but an unknown experimental factor could not be ruled out. Because HLA typing was unavailable for some donors at each locus, only the typed subset was used in association tests. The authors suggested that the approach could potentially be generalized to other disease states and immunological phenotypes. The presence/absence analyses assumed that sequencing depth was roughly uniform across donors, and that assumption may not be true. Most TCR sequences were observed very rarely across donors, whereas some public TCRs were present in many individuals. Assigning TCR associations to individual alleles was difficult when HLA alleles, especially DR and DQ, strongly co-occurred. In a later analysis, the rate of TCR association differed among HLA loci, with DRB1 alleles having the most associated TCRs and HLA-C alleles having the fewest. Some IMGT-functional V segments, including TRBV6-2 and TRBV6-3, could not be distinguished by the 87-base-pair reads and were therefore excluded. CMV serostatus was the only immune exposure information available for the cohort. A total of 150 or so TCR beta chains were listed by the study as associated with cytomegalovirus. A cluster of highly shared sequence variants was judged likely to be a technical artifact of the sequencing pipeline. In a later analysis, HLA-associated TCR beta chains showed more clonal expansion and lower generation probabilities than non-associated chains that were equally common. A further reported finding was that TCR beta sequences accurately predicted the HLA-A and HLA-B alleles for most subjects in the first cohort.

CDR1 and CDR2 were assigned from the germline V gene (reference sequence) as SEHNR and FQNEAQ. Relative to germline, V is 3 bases shorter and J is 0 bases shorter, with 8 bases between their ends. Reading from cysteine to phenylalanine, the CDR3 counts 14 amino acids. Kept here is only the CDR3 DNA, which spans 42 bases and is read in frame from base 1. The origin of this receptor is a woman between 45 and 60 years old in good health and CMV-seropositive. Sequenced input: PBMCs. The chain employs TRBV7-9 and TRBJ1-1; too little of a D gene remains to name it. The DNA sequence reads TGTGCCAGCAGCTTCGGGGAGATGAACACTGAAGCTTTCTTT. It specifies CASSFGEMNTEAFF.